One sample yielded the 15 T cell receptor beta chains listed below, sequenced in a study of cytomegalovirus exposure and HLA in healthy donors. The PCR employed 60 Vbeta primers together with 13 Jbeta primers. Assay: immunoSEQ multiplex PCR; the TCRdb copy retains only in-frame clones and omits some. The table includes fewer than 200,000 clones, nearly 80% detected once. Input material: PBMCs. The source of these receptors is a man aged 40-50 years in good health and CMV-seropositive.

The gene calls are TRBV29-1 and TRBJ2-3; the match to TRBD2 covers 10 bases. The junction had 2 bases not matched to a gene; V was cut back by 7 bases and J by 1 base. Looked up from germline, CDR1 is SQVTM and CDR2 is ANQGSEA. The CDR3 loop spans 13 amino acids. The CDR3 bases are TGCAGCGGAGGGACTAGCGGCACAGATACGCAGTATTTT. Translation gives CSGGTSGTDTQYF.

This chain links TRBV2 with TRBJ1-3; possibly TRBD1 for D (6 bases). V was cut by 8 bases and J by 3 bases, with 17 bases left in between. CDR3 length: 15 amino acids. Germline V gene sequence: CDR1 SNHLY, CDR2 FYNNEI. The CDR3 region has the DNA TGTGCCAGCCGAGTTACAGGGATGGATGGAAACACCATATATTTT. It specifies CASRVTGMDGNTIYF.

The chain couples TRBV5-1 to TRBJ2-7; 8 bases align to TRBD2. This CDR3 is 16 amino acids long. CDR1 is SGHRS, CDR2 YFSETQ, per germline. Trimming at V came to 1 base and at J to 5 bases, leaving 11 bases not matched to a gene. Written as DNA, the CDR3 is TGCGCCAGCAGCTTGCTCCGGGGGGGAGAGGTCCACGAGCAGTACTTC. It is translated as CASSLLRGGEVHEQYF. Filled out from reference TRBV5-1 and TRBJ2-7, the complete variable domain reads KAGVTQTPRYLIKTRGQQVTLSCSPISGHRSVSWYQQTPGQGLQFLFEYFSETQRNKGNFPGRFSGRQFSNSRSEMNVSTLELGDSALYLCASSLLRGGEVHEQYFGPGTRLTVT.

The CDR3 loop is CASSLVDRGSDTQYF. CDR3 nucleotide sequence: TGTGCCAGCAGTTTGGTGGACAGGGGATCAGATACGCAGTATTTT. This sequence joins TRBV28 and TRBJ2-3; 9 bases map to TRBD1. The ends lost 3 bases at V and 4 bases at J; junction bases unmatched: 5. In germline, CDR1 is MDHEN, CDR2 SYDVKM. CDR3 length: 15 residues.

This CDR3 is CASEGSGSYEQYF. For the CDR3, the DNA is TGTGCCAGCGAGGGTAGCGGGAGTTACGAGCAGTACTTC. The chain is built from TRBV6-5 and TRBJ2-7; 9 positions match TRBD2. From germline, CDR1 is MNHEY and CDR2 SVGAGI. This CDR3 has 13 residues. J was trimmed by 4 bases and V by 8 bases; bases with no gene match: 6.

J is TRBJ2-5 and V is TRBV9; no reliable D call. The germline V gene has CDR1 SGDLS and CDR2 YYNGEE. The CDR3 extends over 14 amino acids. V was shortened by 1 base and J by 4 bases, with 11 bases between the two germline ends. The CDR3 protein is CASSVNRVGETQYF. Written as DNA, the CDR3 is TGTGCCAGCAGCGTAAACAGAGTAGGAGAGACCCAGTACTTC.

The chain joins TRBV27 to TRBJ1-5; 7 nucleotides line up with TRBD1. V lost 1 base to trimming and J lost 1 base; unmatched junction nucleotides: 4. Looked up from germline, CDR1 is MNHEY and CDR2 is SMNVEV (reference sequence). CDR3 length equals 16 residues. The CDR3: CASSLLGGLSNQPQHF. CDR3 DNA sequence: TGTGCCAGCAGTTTATTAGGGGGCCTAAGCAATCAGCCCCAGCATTTT.

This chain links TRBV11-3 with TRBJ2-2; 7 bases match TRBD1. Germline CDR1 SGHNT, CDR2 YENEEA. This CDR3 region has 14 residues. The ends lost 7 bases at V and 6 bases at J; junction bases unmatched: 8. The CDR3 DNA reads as TGTGCCAGCAACCAACGACAGGGAGCCGGGGAGCTGTTTTTT. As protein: CASNQRQGAGELFF.

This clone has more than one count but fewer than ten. CDR3 sequence: CASSYGDPYEQYF. Here the CDR3 DNA reads TGTGCCAGCAGTTATGGAGATCCCTACGAGCAGTACTTC. This chain connects TRBV6-5 to TRBJ2-7; D is unclear. Trimming removed 3 bases at V and 2 bases at J, with 8 bases between. In germline, CDR1 is MNHEY, CDR2 SVGAGI. The CDR3 runs 13 residues.

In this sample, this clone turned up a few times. The CDR3 nucleotides are TGTGCCAGCAGCTTACCTAGCGGGAGCTACAAGCACGAGCAGTACTTC. As protein: CASSLPSGSYKHEQYF. J is TRBJ2-7 and V is TRBV11-3, with 10 bases that match TRBD2. The CDR3 runs to 16 residues. J gave up 5 bases and V 2 bases, and 9 bases lay outside the gene matches. Germline V gene data show CDR1 as SGHNT and CDR2 as YENEEA.

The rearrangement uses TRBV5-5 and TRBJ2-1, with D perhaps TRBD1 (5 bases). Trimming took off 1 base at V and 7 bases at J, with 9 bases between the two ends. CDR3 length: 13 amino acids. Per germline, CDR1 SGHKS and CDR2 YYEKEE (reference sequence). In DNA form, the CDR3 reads TGTGCCAGCAGCTTGAACAGACAGAATGAGCAGTTCTTC. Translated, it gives CASSLNRQNEQFF. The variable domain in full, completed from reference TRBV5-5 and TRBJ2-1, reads DAGVTQSPTHLIKTRGQQVTLRCSPISGHKSVSWYQQVLGQGPQFIFQYYEKEERGRGNFPDRFSARQFPNYSSELNVNALLLGDSALYLCASSLNRQNEQFFGPGTRLTVL.

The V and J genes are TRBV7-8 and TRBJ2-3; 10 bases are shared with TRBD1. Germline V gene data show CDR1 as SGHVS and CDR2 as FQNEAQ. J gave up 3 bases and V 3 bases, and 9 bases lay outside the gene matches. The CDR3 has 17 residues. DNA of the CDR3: TGTGCCAGCAGCTTCCAACTGGGGGGACAGGGGACAGATACGCAGTATTTT. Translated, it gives CASSFQLGGQGTDTQYF.

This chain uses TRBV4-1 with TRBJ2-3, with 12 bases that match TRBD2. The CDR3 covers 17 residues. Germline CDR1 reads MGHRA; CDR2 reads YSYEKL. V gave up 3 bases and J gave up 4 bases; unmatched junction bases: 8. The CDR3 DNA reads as TGCGCCAGCAGCCATTCTAGCGGGAGGGCGGGGTCAGATACGCAGTATTTT. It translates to CASSHSSGRAGSDTQYF.

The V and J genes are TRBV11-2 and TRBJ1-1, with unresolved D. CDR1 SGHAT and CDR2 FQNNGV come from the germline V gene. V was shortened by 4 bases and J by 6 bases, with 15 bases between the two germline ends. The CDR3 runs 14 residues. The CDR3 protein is CASSSGSARAEAFF. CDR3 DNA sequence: TGTGCCAGCAGCTCAGGTTCGGCGAGGGCTGAAGCTTTCTTT.

CDR3 residues: CASSLWATGGSNQPQHF. CDR3 nucleotides: TGTGCCAGCAGTTTATGGGCTACAGGGGGTAGCAATCAGCCCCAGCATTTT. The chain recombines TRBV27 with TRBJ1-5; 8 bases agree with TRBD1. The V segment lost 1 base and the J segment 0 bases; nucleotides outside the gene matches: 5. CDR1 MNHEY and CDR2 SMNVEV come from the germline V gene (reference sequence). The CDR3 has 17 amino acids.